The sequence of this T cell receptor beta chain was determined in a study of follicular helper T cells after annual influenza vaccination. TCRdb keeps only in-frame clones here, not all; method: immunoSEQ multiplex PCR. The sample has 9,500 or so clones, about 80% seen once. Specified time point: 2014-2015 season, 7 days after vaccination. Germline-derived CDR1 and CDR2 are MDHEN and SYDVKM. Trimming cost V 2 bases and J 12 bases, with 20 bases left between them. The CDR3 is 16 amino acids. This clone came up a few times. The V call is TRBV28, the J call TRBJ1-6; tentative D call: TRBD1 (6 bases). The receptor's source is an adult who received the influenza vaccine. Material: CXCR5- memory CD4+ T cells sorted from blood, obtained 7 days after influenza vaccination. The CDR3 DNA follows: TGTGCCAGCAGTTTACGGGGGGGCAGACCAGAGATACCCCTCCACTTT. This sequence encodes CASSLRGGRPEIPLHF.